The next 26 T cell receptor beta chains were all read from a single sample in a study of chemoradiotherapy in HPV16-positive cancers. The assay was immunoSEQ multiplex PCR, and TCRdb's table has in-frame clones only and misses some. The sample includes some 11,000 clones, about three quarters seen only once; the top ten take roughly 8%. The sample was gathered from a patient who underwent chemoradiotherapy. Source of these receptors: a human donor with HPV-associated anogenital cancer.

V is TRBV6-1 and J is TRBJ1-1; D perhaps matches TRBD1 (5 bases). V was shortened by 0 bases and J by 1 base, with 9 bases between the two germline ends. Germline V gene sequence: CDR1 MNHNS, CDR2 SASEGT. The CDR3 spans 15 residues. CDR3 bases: TGTGCCAGCAGTGAAGCGGTGGGGGGGAACACTGAAGCTTTCTTT. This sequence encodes CASSEAVGGNTEAFF.

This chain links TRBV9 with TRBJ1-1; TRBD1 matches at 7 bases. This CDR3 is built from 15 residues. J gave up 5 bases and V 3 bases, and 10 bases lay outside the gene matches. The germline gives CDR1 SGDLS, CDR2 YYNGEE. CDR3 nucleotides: TGTGCCAGCAGCGCCCTCGACAGGGTTGGGACTGAAGCTTTCTTT. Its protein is CASSALDRVGTEAFF.

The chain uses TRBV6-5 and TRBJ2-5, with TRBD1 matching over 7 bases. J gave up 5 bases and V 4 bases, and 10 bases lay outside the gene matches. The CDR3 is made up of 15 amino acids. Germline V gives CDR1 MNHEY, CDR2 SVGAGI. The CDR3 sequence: CASSFTQGRGETQYF. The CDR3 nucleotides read TGTGCCAGCAGTTTCACACAGGGGAGAGGCGAGACCCAGTACTTC.

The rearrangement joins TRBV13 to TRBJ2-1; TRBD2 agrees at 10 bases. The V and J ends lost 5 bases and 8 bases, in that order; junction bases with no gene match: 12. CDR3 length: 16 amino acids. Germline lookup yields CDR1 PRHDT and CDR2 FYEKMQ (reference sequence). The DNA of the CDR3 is TGTGCCAGCAGCCCAGCCCAGCGGGAGGGCCGGGATGAGCAGTTCTTC. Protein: CASSPAQREGRDEQFF.

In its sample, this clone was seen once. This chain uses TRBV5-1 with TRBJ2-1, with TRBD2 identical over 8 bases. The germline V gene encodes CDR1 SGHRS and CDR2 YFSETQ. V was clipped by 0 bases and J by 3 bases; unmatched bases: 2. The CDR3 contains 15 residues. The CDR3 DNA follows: TGCGCCAGCAGCTTGGGGCTAGCGGGCTACAATGAGCAGTTCTTC. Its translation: CASSLGLAGYNEQFF.

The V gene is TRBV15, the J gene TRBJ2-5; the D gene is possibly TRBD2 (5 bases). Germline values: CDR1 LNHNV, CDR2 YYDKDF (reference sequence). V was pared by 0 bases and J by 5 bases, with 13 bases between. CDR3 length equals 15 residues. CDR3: CATSRDKWEKETQYF. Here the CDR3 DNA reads TGTGCCACCAGCAGAGATAAGTGGGAGAAGGAGACCCAGTACTTC.

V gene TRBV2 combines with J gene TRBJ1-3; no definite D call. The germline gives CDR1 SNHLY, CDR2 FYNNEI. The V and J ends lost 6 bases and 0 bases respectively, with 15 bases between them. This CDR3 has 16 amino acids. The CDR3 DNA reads TGTGCCAGCAGCGACCATAGAAGGGCCTCTGGAAACACCATATATTTT. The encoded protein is CASSDHRRASGNTIYF.

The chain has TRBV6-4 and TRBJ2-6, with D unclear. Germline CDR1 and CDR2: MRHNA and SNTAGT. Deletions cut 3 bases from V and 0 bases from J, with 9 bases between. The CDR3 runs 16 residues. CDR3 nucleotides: TGTGCCAGCAGTGAAGGGCAGTTCTCTGGGGCCAACGTCCTGACTTTC. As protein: CASSEGQFSGANVLTF.

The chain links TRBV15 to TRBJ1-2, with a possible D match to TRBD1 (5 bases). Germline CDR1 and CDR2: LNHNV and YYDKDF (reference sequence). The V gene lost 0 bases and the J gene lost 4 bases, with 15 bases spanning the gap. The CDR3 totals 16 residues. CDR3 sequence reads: CATSRDLTGLSYGYTF. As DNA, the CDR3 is TGTGCCACCAGCAGAGATCTTACGGGGCTCTCCTATGGCTACACCTTC.

DNA for the CDR3: TGTGCCAGCAGTGAAAGGGTGGGAAACTATGGCTACACCTTC. Amino acid sequence: CASSERVGNYGYTF. The rearrangement joins TRBV6-1 to TRBJ1-2; D not resolved. This CDR3 is built from 14 residues. The V gene's germline CDR1 is MNHNS and CDR2 SASEGT. V dropped 2 bases and J dropped 2 bases, with 9 bases sitting between them.

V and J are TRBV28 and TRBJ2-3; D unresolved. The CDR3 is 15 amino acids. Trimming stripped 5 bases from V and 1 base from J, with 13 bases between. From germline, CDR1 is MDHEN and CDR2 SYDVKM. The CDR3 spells CASSLGIGGTDTQYF. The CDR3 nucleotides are TGTGCCAGCAGTCTGGGGATCGGTGGCACAGATACGCAGTATTTT.

CDR3 region: CSVADRNYTNEKLFF. CDR3 coding DNA: TGCAGCGTTGCGGACAGGAACTACACTAATGAAAAACTGTTTTTT. The chain carries TRBV29-1 and TRBJ1-4; 7 nucleotides agree with TRBD1. The length of the CDR3 is 15 residues. Germline lookup yields CDR1 SQVTM and CDR2 ANQGSEA. J was trimmed by 2 bases and V by 4 bases; bases with no gene match: 7.

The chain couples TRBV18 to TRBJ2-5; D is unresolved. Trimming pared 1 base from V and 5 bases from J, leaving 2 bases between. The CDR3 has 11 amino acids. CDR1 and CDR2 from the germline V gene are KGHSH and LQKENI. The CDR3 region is CASSPRETQYF. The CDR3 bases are TGTGCCAGCTCACCACGGGAGACCCAGTACTTC.

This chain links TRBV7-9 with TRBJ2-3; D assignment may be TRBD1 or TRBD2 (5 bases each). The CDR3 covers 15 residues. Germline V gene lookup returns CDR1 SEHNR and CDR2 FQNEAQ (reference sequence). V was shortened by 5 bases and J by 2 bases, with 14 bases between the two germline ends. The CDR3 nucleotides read TGTGCCAGCAGCCTCGGGGCGGGTCCCACAGATACGCAGTATTTT. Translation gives CASSLGAGPTDTQYF.

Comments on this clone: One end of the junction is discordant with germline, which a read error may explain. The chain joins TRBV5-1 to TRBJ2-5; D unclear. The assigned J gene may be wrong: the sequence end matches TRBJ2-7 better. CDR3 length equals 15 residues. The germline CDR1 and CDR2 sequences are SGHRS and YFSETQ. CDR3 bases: TGCGCCAGCAGCTTGGCGACTGCTGGCTCCTCCGAGCAGTACTTC. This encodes CASSLATAGSSEQYF.

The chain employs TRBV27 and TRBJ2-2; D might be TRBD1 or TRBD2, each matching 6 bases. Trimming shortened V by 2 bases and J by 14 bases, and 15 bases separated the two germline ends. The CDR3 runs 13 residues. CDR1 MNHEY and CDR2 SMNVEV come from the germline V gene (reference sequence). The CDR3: CASSLAGRGQLFF. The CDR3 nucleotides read TGTGCCAGCAGTTTAGCCGGACGGGGGCAACTGTTTTTT.

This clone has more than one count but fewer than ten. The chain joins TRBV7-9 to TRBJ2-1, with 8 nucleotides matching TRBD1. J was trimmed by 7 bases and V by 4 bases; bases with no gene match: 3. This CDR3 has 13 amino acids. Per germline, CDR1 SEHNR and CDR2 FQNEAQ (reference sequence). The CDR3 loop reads CASSSTGVNEQFF. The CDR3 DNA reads TGTGCCAGCAGCTCGACAGGGGTAAATGAGCAGTTCTTC.

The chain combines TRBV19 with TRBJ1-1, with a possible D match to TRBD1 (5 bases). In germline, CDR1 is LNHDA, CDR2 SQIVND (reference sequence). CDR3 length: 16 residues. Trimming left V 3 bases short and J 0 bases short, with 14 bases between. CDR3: CASSIIDGRVNTEAFF. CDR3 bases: TGTGCCAGTAGTATCATCGATGGCAGGGTGAACACTGAAGCTTTCTTT.

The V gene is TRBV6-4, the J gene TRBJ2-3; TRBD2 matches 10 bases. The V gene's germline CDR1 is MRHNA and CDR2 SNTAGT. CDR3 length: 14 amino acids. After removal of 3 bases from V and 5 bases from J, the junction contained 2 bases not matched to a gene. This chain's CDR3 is CASSEASGGDTQYF. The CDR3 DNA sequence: TGTGCCAGCAGTGAGGCTAGCGGGGGAGATACGCAGTATTTT.

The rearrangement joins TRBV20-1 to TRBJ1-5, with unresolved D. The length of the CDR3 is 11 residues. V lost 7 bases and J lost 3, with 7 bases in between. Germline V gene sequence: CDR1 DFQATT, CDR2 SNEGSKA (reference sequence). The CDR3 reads CSGQYNQPQHF. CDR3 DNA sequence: TGCAGTGGCCAGTACAATCAGCCCCAGCATTTT.

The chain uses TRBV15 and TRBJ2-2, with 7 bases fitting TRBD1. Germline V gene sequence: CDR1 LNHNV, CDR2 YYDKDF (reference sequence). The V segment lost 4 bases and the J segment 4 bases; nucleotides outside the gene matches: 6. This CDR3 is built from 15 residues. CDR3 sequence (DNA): TGTGCCACCAGCAAGGGGGCGTGGGGCACCGGGGAGCTGTTTTTT. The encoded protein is CATSKGAWGTGELFF.

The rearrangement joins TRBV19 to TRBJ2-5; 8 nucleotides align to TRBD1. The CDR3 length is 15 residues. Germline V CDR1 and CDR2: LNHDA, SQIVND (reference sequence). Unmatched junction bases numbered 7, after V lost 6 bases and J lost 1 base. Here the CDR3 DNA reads TGTGCCAGTAGAAGGACAGGGACGACCCAAGAGACCCAGTACTTC. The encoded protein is CASRRTGTTQETQYF.

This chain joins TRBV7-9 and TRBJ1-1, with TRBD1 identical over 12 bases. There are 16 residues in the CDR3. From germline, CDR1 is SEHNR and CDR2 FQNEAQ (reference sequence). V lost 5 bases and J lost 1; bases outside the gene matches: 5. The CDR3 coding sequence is TGTGCCAGCAGCCGACGGGACAGGGGGCAGAACACTGAAGCTTTCTTT. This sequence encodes CASSRRDRGQNTEAFF.

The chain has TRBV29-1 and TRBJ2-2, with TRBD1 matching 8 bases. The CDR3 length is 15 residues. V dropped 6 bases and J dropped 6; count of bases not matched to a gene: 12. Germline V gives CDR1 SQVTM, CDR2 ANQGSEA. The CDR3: CSVRETGAGAGELFF. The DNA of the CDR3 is TGCAGCGTCCGTGAGACAGGGGCAGGGGCCGGGGAGCTGTTTTTT.

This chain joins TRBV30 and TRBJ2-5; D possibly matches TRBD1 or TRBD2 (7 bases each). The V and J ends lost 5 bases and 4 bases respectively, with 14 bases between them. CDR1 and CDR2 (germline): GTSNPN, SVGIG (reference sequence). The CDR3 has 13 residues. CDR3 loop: CAWDTGEGETQYF. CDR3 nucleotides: TGTGCCTGGGATACAGGGGAGGGAGAGACCCAGTACTTC.

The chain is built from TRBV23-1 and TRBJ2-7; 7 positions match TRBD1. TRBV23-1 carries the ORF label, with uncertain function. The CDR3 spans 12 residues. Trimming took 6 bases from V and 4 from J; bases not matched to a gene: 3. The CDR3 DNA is TGCGCCAGCAGGGGACAGAGTTACGAGCAGTACTTC. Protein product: CASRGQSYEQYF.